These 20 T cell receptor beta chains were sequenced from one sample in a study of regulatory T cells in long-lasting Graves disease. As to time point: newly diagnosed GD, antithyroid drugs for less than 3 months. The TCR library used RNA extracted from PBMCs. HTBI primers from iRepertoire and Arm-PCR of CDR3 regions yielded the TCR beta libraries. MiXCR, applied by TCRdb to the multiplex PCR reads, yields one record per CDR3 protein. Among hundreds of thousands of distinct CDR3 sequences listed, approximately 15% were seen once. The data also belong to a second study, concerning T cells in Graves' hyperthyroidism and ophthalmopathy.

This sample comprised peripheral blood mononuclear cells (PBMCs), obtained at new diagnosis, from a patient treated with antithyroid drugs. The receptors derive from a woman aged 40 to 49 with Graves disease.

The V gene is TRBV20-1, the J gene TRBJ2-1; 7 nucleotides match TRBD2. Germline V gene sequence: CDR1 DFQATT, CDR2 SNEGSKA (reference sequence). The CDR3 spans 15 residues. V trimming: 3 bases; J trimming: 5 bases; junction bases outside the gene matches: 10. Written as DNA, the CDR3 is TGCAGTGCTAGGGAGGTGGGAGGGCCGCACAATGAGCAGTTCTTC. Protein sequence: CSAREVGGPHNEQFF.

This clonotype was observed a handful of times. The chain links TRBV12-3 or TRBV12-4 to TRBJ2-2; D is unclear. V was shortened by 6 bases and J by 6 bases, with 20 bases between the two germline ends. The CDR3 length is 16 residues. The CDR3 nucleotides are TGTGCCAGCAGCCCCTTGGTAGTTCTATTGGCCGGGGAGCTGTTTTTT. Translating it yields CASSPLVVLLAGELFF.

This clonotype has a count of ten or more. CDR3 loop: CASRWTQNTGELFF. CDR3 coding DNA: TGTGCCAGCAGGTGGACACAGAACACCGGGGAGCTGTTTTTT. This sequence joins TRBV2 and TRBJ2-2; TRBD1 might be the D (5 bases). Trimming left V 6 bases short and J 1 base short, with 9 bases between. Germline CDR1 reads SNHLY; CDR2 reads FYNNEI. The CDR3 runs to 14 residues.

This clonotype was counted only a few times. The chain links TRBV10-3 to TRBJ2-7; TRBD1 is a possible D gene (6 bases). This CDR3 is built from 16 residues. Germline CDR1 and CDR2: ENHRY and SYGVKD. The V end lost 2 bases, the J end lost 3 bases, and 17 bases lay between the germline ends. DNA for the CDR3: TGTGCCATCAGTGAGCTTGAGGACAGAAGTATCTACGAGCAGTACTTC. Translating gives CAISELEDRSIYEQYF.

This clonotype was seen only once. A single base separates this from a much larger clone, so it may be a read error. Because it lacks the conserved phenylalanine or tryptophan at the end, this CDR3 is likely a read error. The V call is TRBV6-5, the J call TRBJ2-3; no firm D call. CDR3 length: 13 amino acids. Germline V gene lookup returns CDR1 MNHEY and CDR2 SVGAGI. Deletions cut 2 bases from V and 2 bases from J, with 5 bases between. The DNA for the CDR3 is TGTGCCAGCAGTTACGAGCTCACAGATACGCAGTATTAT. This codes for CASSYELTDTQYY.

V usage is TRBV9 and J usage is TRBJ1-6, with D possibly TRBD1 on 5 matching bases. Germline CDR1 is SGDLS and CDR2 is YYNGEE. Trimming stripped 4 bases from V and 10 bases from J, with 12 bases between. The length of the CDR3 is 13 residues. CDR3 sequence reads: CASSPVGDSPLHF. CDR3 nucleotides: TGTGCCAGCAGCCCAGTGGGGGACTCACCCCTCCACTTT.

With regard to this clonotype: A far larger clone is only one base removed, so a read error is likely. This chain links TRBV11-2 with TRBJ2-1, with D unclear. The CDR3 has 14 residues. CDR1 is SGHAT, CDR2 FQNNGV, per germline. The V and J ends lost 5 bases and 10 bases respectively, with 18 bases between them. The CDR3 loop reads CASSAGFPNYEQFF. The CDR3, as DNA: TGTGCCAGCAGCGCAGGATTCCCCAACTACGAGCAGTTCTTC. The full variable domain, completed using reference TRBV11-2 and TRBJ2-1, is EAGVAQSPRYKIIEKRQSVAFWCNPISGHATLYWYQQILGQGPKLLIQFQNNGVVDDSQLPKDRFSAERLKGVDSTLKIQPAKLEDSAVYLCASSAGFPNYEQFFGPGTRLTVL.

Points on this clonotype: Relative to the germline gene, one junction end is altered; a read error may explain this. The genes are TRBV28 and TRBJ1-1, with D unclear. The CDR3 extends over 13 amino acids. The germline gives CDR1 MDHEN, CDR2 SYDVKM. CDR3 bases: TGTGCCAGTAAAGGAGAGGGCGAGGCTGAAGCTTCCTTT. Residues: CASKGEGEAEASF.

This clonotype was observed at least ten times. The chain links TRBV11-2 to TRBJ1-1; TRBD1 aligns across 7 bases. The CDR3 sequence is 14 residues long. Trimming at V came to 1 base and at J to 5 bases, leaving 4 bases not matched to a gene. The V gene's germline CDR1 is SGHAT and CDR2 FQNNGV. DNA for the CDR3: TGTGCCAGCAGCTTAGGGAACAGGGGAACTGAAGCTTTCTTT. This sequence encodes CASSLGNRGTEAFF.

The gene calls are TRBV12-3 or TRBV12-4 and TRBJ2-7, with 11 bases that match TRBD2. This CDR3 is built from 15 residues. J lost 4 bases, V lost 4 bases, and 6 bases had no gene match. CDR3 region: CASSSSGLAVYEQYF. The CDR3 DNA sequence: TGTGCCAGCAGTTCCTCGGGACTAGCGGTTTACGAGCAGTACTTC.

This clonotype was counted many times. This chain connects TRBV27 to TRBJ1-6; D unclear. Germline loops: CDR1 MNHEY, CDR2 SMNVEV (reference sequence). This CDR3 region has 13 residues. V was shortened by 2 bases and J by 9 bases, with 8 bases between the two germline ends. Here the CDR3 DNA reads TGTGCCAGCAGTTTAGTTACGTTTTCACCCCTCCACTTT. Protein: CASSLVTFSPLHF.

In this sample, this clonotype turned up many times. The chain couples TRBV10-3 to TRBJ2-1; unclear D gene. The CDR3 runs to 11 residues. Germline V CDR1 and CDR2: ENHRY, SYGVKD. V was cut by 4 bases and J by 10 bases, with 8 bases left in between. The CDR3 sequence: CAISVGREQFF. CDR3 in DNA: TGTGCCATCAGTGTGGGAAGGGAGCAGTTCTTC.

This clonotype has ten or more counts. This chain joins TRBV25-1 and TRBJ2-7; perhaps TRBD1 as D (5 bases). Trimming took 3 bases from V and 4 from J, leaving 13 bases between them. Looked up from germline, CDR1 is MGHDK and CDR2 is SYGVNS. The CDR3 has 14 residues. The CDR3 protein is CASSDGQGRYEQYF. DNA for the CDR3: TGTGCCAGCAGTGACGGTCAGGGAAGGTACGAGCAGTACTTC.

The V and J genes are TRBV6-2 or TRBV6-3 and TRBJ1-3; no definite D call. V dropped 5 bases and J dropped 0 bases, with 11 bases sitting between them. Germline CDR1 is MNHEY and CDR2 is SVGEGT. The CDR3 is 15 residues long. The CDR3 region is CASSESAYSGNTIYF. The CDR3 nucleotides read TGTGCCAGCAGTGAATCGGCTTACTCTGGAAACACCATATATTTT.

In this sample, this clonotype turned up many times. The chain is built from TRBV7-9 and TRBJ2-7; possibly TRBD2 for D (5 bases). CDR3 length: 13 amino acids. Germline CDR1 is SEHNR and CDR2 is FQNEAQ (reference sequence). V was pared by 8 bases and J by 6 bases, with 17 bases between. CDR3 in DNA: TGTGCCAGCCAACCGGGGAGCGAGGGCGAGCAGTACTTC. This sequence encodes CASQPGSEGEQYF. Filled out from reference TRBV7-9 and TRBJ2-7, the complete variable domain reads DTGVSQNPRHKITKRGQNVTFRCDPISEHNRLYWYRQTLGQGPEFLTYFQNEAQLEKSRLLSDRFSAERPKGSFSTLEIQRTEQGDSAMYLCASQPGSEGEQYFGPGTRLTVT.

This clonotype came up many times. V gene TRBV30 combines with J gene TRBJ2-2; D not resolved. Germline V CDR1 and CDR2: GTSNPN, SVGIG (reference sequence). Trimming removed 1 base at V and 6 bases at J, with 3 bases between. This CDR3 has 11 amino acids. Written as DNA, the CDR3 is TGTGCCTGGAGTGATGCCGGGGAGCTGTTTTTT. Translated, it gives CAWSDAGELFF.

This clonotype was counted only a few times. CDR3 in DNA: TGTGCCAGCAGCTCATGGGGACTAGCGAGGGTCACAGATACGCAGTATTTT. Its translation: CASSSWGLARVTDTQYF. The chain has TRBV7-3 and TRBJ2-3, with 10 nucleotides matching TRBD2. The V and J ends lost 4 bases and 2 bases, in that order; junction bases with no gene match: 9. The CDR3 is 17 amino acids. Per the germline V gene, CDR1 is SGHTA and CDR2 is FQGTGA.

CDR3 sequence: CASSPGLAGGKQFF. DNA of the CDR3: TGTGCCAGCAGTCCAGGACTAGCGGGAGGGAAGCAGTTCTTC. This chain links TRBV11-3 with TRBJ2-1; 15 positions agree with TRBD2. From germline, CDR1 is SGHNT and CDR2 YENEEA. The CDR3 totals 14 residues. Trimming took 6 bases from V and 11 from J; bases not matched to a gene: 5.

The chain couples TRBV19 to TRBJ1-5, with TRBD1 matching 8 bases. V lost 4 bases, J lost 6 bases, and 5 bases stayed unmatched. CDR1 and CDR2 from the germline V gene are LNHDA and SQIVND (reference sequence). The length of the CDR3 is 14 residues. CDR3 region: CASSSRGLGQPQHF. DNA for the CDR3: TGTGCCAGTAGTAGCAGGGGGCTCGGTCAGCCCCAGCATTTT.

This clonotype has a count of ten or more. This CDR3 is CASSSPGQGNEQFF. The CDR3 DNA reads as TGTGCCAGCAGTTCCCCGGGACAGGGGAATGAGCAGTTCTTC. The chain recombines TRBV27 with TRBJ2-1; 10 positions agree with TRBD1. The CDR3 is 14 residues long. The J segment lost 7 bases and the V segment lost 4 bases, leaving 4 bases of the junction unmatched. The germline CDR1 and CDR2 sequences are MNHEY and SMNVEV (reference sequence).